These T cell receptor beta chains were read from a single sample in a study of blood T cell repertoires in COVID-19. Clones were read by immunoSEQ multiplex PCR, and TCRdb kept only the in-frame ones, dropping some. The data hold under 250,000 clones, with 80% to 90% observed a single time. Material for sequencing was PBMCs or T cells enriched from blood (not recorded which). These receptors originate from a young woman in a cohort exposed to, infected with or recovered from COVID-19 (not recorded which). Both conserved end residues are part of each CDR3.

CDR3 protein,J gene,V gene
CASSPGQGVGELFF,TRBJ2-2,TRBV2
CASSIWGQGAANYGYTF,TRBJ1-2,TRBV19
CASSDRGGQPQHF,TRBJ1-5,TRBV2
CASSLDRGAYEQYF,TRBJ2-7,TRBV27
CATGQYNQPQHF,TRBJ1-5,TRBV19
CASSSWTGNSLYGYTF,TRBJ1-2,TRBV27
CASSTARQGIPDTQYF,TRBJ2-3,TRBV13
CASSQDRVRTGELFF,TRBJ2-2,TRBV14
CASSLAGVLYEQYF,TRBJ2-7,TRBV19
CASSPGNQPQHF,TRBJ1-5,TRBV19
CSASGTAHSNQPQHF,TRBJ1-5,TRBV20-1
CSASMGLAYEQYF,TRBJ2-7,TRBV20-1
CASSEADRGSWF,TRBJ1-1,TRBV2
CASAWGQQNNEQFF,TRBJ2-1,TRBV19
CAISGTSGGTLSTDTQYF,TRBJ2-3,TRBV10-3
CASSLETSGGNEQFF,TRBJ2-1,TRBV11-3
CASSQEREASGEAFF,TRBJ1-1,TRBV3-1/TRBV3-2
CASKRGIAYGYTF,TRBJ1-2,TRBV28
CASSLDRVEKLFF,TRBJ1-4,TRBV11-2
CASIRTGENYGYTF,TRBJ1-2,TRBV6-5
CATSDIRNTEAFF,TRBJ1-1,TRBV24-1
CASSPDPGNQPQHF,TRBJ1-5,TRBV5-1
CASSPDGQGYQETQYF,TRBJ2-5,TRBV28
CGVGGGLYGYTF,TRBJ1-2,TRBV19
CASSPGNSNQPQHF,TRBJ1-5,TRBV19
CASSVDPGADTQYF,TRBJ2-3,TRBV9
CASSRGTGFGNTEAFF,TRBJ1-1,TRBV5-1
CASSYRDRGYYGYTF,TRBJ1-2,TRBV7-9
CASTPRAAGGTTDTQYF,TRBJ2-3,TRBV5-1
CASSQESTARGEQFF,TRBJ2-1,TRBV3-1/TRBV3-2
CASNKGWGPETQYF,TRBJ2-5,TRBV28
CASSERRGSSTDTQYF,TRBJ2-3,TRBV28
CASSLVAGEIYNEQFF,TRBJ2-1,TRBV5-1
CASSLGSEPRLGAFF,TRBJ1-1,TRBV11-2
CASSSGGREAFF,TRBJ1-1,TRBV19
CASSLLDTYNEQFF,TRBJ2-1,TRBV27
CASSQVYEQYF,TRBJ2-7,TRBV11-3
CASRTSGETQYF,TRBJ2-5,TRBV12-3/TRBV12-4
CASSLLGGDTGELFF,TRBJ2-2,TRBV7-9
CASSHLGQRNEKLFF,TRBJ1-4,TRBV6-5
CASSVGGLASLTGELFF,TRBJ2-2,TRBV9
CATSIAPNTGELFF,TRBJ2-2,TRBV15
CASSISGSSYNEQFF,TRBJ2-1,TRBV2
CASTIGTAVIHSYEQYF,TRBJ2-7,TRBV21-1
CSVTLGTGGHYEQYF,TRBJ2-7,TRBV29-1
CASSLQGTGGNTIYF,TRBJ1-3,TRBV7-6
CASSPQGLGSYNEQFF,TRBJ2-1,TRBV5-1
CASSQGRLAARNEQFF,TRBJ2-1,TRBV14